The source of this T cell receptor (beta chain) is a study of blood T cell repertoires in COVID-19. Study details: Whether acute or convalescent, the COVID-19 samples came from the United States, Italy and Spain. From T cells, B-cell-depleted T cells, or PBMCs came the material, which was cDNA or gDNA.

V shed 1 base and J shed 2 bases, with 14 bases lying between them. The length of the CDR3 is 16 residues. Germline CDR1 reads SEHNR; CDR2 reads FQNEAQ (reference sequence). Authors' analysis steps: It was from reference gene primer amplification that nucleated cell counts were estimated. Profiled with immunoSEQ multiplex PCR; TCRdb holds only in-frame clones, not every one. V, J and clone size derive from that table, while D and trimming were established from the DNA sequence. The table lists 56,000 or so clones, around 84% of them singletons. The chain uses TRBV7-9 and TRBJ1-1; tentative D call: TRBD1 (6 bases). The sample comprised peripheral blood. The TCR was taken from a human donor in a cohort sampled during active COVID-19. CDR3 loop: CASSLERTGGNTEAFF. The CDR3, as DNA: TGTGCCAGCAGCTTAGAAAGGACGGGGGGCAACACTGAAGCTTTCTTT.